The 27 T cell receptor beta chains below were found in one sample sequenced in a study of human T cells and chemical hapten exposure. The sample's time point: patch test 2, 6 weeks after DPC sensitization. Treatment described: therapeutic diphenylcyclopropenone sensitization with weekly scalp DPC. TCRdb re-analysed the RACE reads in MiXCR, keeping a single row per CDR3 protein. Of about 100,000 distinct CDR3 sequences in the sample, roughly an eighth were seen once. The sample was whole blood, taken in connection with sensitization to the hapten diphenylcyclopropenone (DPC). The receptors were sampled from a middle-aged woman with alopecia areata. Some clones in this sample may be carry-over from other donors' samples.

The table lists this clonotype with a few counts. The rearrangement uses TRBV27 and TRBJ1-5; 11 bases map to TRBD1. In germline, CDR1 is MNHEY, CDR2 SMNVEV (reference sequence). The CDR3 covers 15 residues. J gave up 5 bases and V 5 bases, and 5 bases lay outside the gene matches. In DNA form, the CDR3 reads TGTGCCAGCAGTCCCGGGACAGGGGGTTATCAGCCCCAGCATTTT. It specifies CASSPGTGGYQPQHF.

The genes are TRBV14 and TRBJ2-1; either TRBD1 or TRBD2 may supply D (5 bases each). The CDR3 contains 13 residues. Trimming shortened V by 4 bases and J by 9 bases, and 13 bases separated the two germline ends. The germline gives CDR1 SGHDN, CDR2 FVKESK. CDR3 coding DNA: TGTGCCAGCAGCCGCGGACCGGGGCTTGAGCAGTTCTTC. Its protein product is CASSRGPGLEQFF.

This clonotype was counted many times. The chain employs TRBV19 and TRBJ2-5; 8 bases agree with TRBD1. CDR1 is LNHDA and CDR2 is SQIVND in the germline V gene (reference sequence). After removal of 3 bases from V and 3 bases from J, the junction contained 15 bases not matched to a gene. The CDR3 totals 18 residues. The CDR3 DNA reads as TGTGCCAGTAGTATCCCCTTAGCCCGACAGGGGATCAAAGAGACCCAGTACTTC. Its protein product is CASSIPLARQGIKETQYF.

V and J are TRBV21-1 and TRBJ2-3; the DNA was not compared with TRBD2, the D call given in the table. TRBV21-1 corresponds to a pseudogene. The CDR3 is 17 residues long. The DNA for the CDR3 is TGTGCCAGCAGCCTCCATTGGACTAGCGGACCCTCAGATACGCAGTATTTT. Translation gives CASSLHWTSGPSDTQYF.

Concerning this clonotype: Mismatch with germline at one junction end may stem from a read error. CDR3 loop: CASSYTDKGYGYAF. CDR3 DNA: TGTGCCAGCAGCTACACGGACAAGGGCTATGGCTACGCCTTC. The rearrangement joins TRBV7-6 to TRBJ1-2; TRBD1 might be the D (5 bases). Per the germline V gene, CDR1 is SGHVS and CDR2 is FNYEAQ. The CDR3 runs 14 residues.

This clonotype turned up a few times. The chain links TRBV9 to TRBJ2-3; TRBD2 is a possible D gene (6 bases). CDR3 length: 15 residues. The V end was cut by 3 bases, the J end by 1 base, with 12 bases between. CDR1 is SGDLS and CDR2 is YYNGEE in the germline V gene. CDR3 DNA sequence: TGTGCCAGCAGCGGGGAGGTGACCGGCACAGATACGCAGTATTTT. Its protein is CASSGEVTGTDTQYF. The whole variable domain, filled in from reference TRBV9 and TRBJ2-3, reads DSGVTQTPKHLITATGQRVTLRCSPRSGDLSVYWYQQSLDQGLQFLIQYYNGEERAKGNILERFSAQQFPDLHSELNLSSLELGDSALYFCASSGEVTGTDTQYFGPGTRLTVL.

This clonotype was picked up a small number of times. The chain combines TRBV6-1 with TRBJ2-7; TRBD1 is a possible D gene (5 bases). The V gene's germline CDR1 is MNHNS and CDR2 SASEGT. The length of the CDR3 is 13 residues. The ends were cut back, 4 bases at V and 7 bases at J, with 14 bases in the middle. CDR3 region: CASSGPRTQEQYF. CDR3 nucleotides: TGTGCCAGCAGTGGTCCCAGGACACAGGAGCAGTACTTC.

The rearrangement links TRBV28 to TRBJ2-1; possible D gene TRBD2, 5 bases. The V gene's germline CDR1 is MDHEN and CDR2 SYDVKM. The CDR3 length is 13 residues. Trimming stripped 8 bases from V and 8 bases from J, with 16 bases between. The CDR3 bases are TGTGCCAGCTGCGTCGTGGTGCGGGATGAGCAGTTCTTC. This codes for CASCVVVRDEQFF.

This clonotype was seen many times. V and J are TRBV2 and TRBJ1-3; maybe TRBD1 (5 bases). Germline V CDR1 and CDR2: SNHLY, FYNNEI. The CDR3 is 15 residues long. The V end lost 2 bases, the J end lost 4 bases, and 12 bases lay between the germline ends. CDR3 in amino acids: CASSERTPSGNTIYF. The CDR3 DNA follows: TGTGCCAGCAGTGAAAGGACACCATCCGGAAACACCATATATTTT.

This clonotype was counted many times. The chain links TRBV30 to TRBJ2-2; a weak D match, TRBD2 (5 bases). The V gene lost 4 bases and the J gene lost 3 bases, with 15 bases spanning the gap. Per germline, CDR1 GTSNPN and CDR2 SVGIG (reference sequence). The CDR3 covers 15 residues. The CDR3 DNA reads as TGTGCCTGGACCTCTGGTAGCGAGGACACCGGGGAGCTGTTTTTT. Protein product: CAWTSGSEDTGELFF.

The rearrangement joins TRBV2 to TRBJ2-3; 9 bases match TRBD1. CDR3 length equals 15 residues. Germline CDR1 is SNHLY and CDR2 is FYNNEI. V dropped 4 bases and J dropped 3; count of bases not matched to a gene: 5. For the CDR3, the DNA is TGTGCCAGCAGTGTCCTGACAGGGGGGACAGATACGCAGTATTTT. Translated, it gives CASSVLTGGTDTQYF.

A few counts support this clonotype. The chain is built from TRBV12-3 or TRBV12-4 and TRBJ2-1; D possibly uses TRBD1 or TRBD2 (5 bases each). The length of the CDR3 is 14 residues. Between the trimmed V and J ends, which lost 3 bases and 4 bases, there was a span of 10 bases. The CDR3 DNA reads as TGTGCCAGCAGTTTGGGGCGGGCGTACAATGAGCAGTTCTTC. This encodes CASSLGRAYNEQFF.

A few counts support this clonotype. V and J are TRBV12-3 or TRBV12-4 and TRBJ1-6; D might be TRBD1 (6 bases). Trimming cost V 5 bases and J 9 bases, with 20 bases left between them. The CDR3 is made up of 16 amino acids. CDR3 bases: TGTGCCAGCAGTCTCAGGGGAGCGACTGGTAGTTCACCCCTCCACTTT. Translating it yields CASSLRGATGSSPLHF.

In this sample, this clonotype turned up many times. This chain links TRBV10-3 with TRBJ2-1; D not resolved. The CDR3 loop spans 15 amino acids. Between the trimmed V and J ends, which lost 2 bases and 5 bases, there was a span of 13 bases. Per germline, CDR1 ENHRY and CDR2 SYGVKD. The CDR3 nucleotides are TGTGCCATCAGTGAGCGGCTAGGCCAAAACAATGAGCAGTTCTTC. It specifies CAISERLGQNNEQFF.

V is TRBV2 and J is TRBJ2-2, with D perhaps TRBD2 (5 bases). Trimming removed 7 bases from V and 4 bases from J, with 16 bases in between. Germline CDR1 reads SNHLY; CDR2 reads FYNNEI. The CDR3 covers 15 residues. CDR3 loop: CASIPGPGGTGELFF. DNA of the CDR3: TGTGCCAGCATTCCGGGTCCCGGAGGCACCGGGGAGCTGTTTTTT.

This clonotype was seen a handful of times. The chain couples TRBV28 to TRBJ2-7, with TRBD2 matching over 9 bases. The germline gives CDR1 MDHEN, CDR2 SYDVKM. V dropped 6 bases and J dropped 4; count of bases not matched to a gene: 10. The CDR3 runs 15 residues. CDR3 DNA: TGTGCCAGCAGCTCGAGCGGGAGGTGGGATTACGAGCAGTACTTC. Protein product: CASSSSGRWDYEQYF.

This clonotype was detected only a few times. The J gene is TRBJ1-5, the V gene TRBV29-1; D unresolved. The V end lost 3 bases, the J end lost 3 bases, and 9 bases lay between the germline ends. The germline V gene has CDR1 SQVTM and CDR2 ANQGSEA. The CDR3 is 13 amino acids. CDR3 sequence (DNA): TGCAGCGTTGATTCGGGAAACAATCAGCCCCAGCATTTT. It encodes CSVDSGNNQPQHF.

The CDR3, as DNA: TGTGCCAGCAGGGGGGACAGGGGGAACAATGAGCAGTTCTTC. As protein: CASRGDRGNNEQFF. The chain carries TRBV6-2 or TRBV6-3 and TRBJ2-1; 11 nucleotides match TRBD1. The CDR3 runs to 14 residues. Germline lookup yields CDR1 MNHEY and CDR2 SVGEGT. Trimming cost V 6 bases and J 5 bases; bases outside gene matches: 3.

There are a few counts of this clonotype. The J gene is TRBJ2-1, the V gene TRBV7-9; TRBD2 aligns across 7 bases. The J segment lost 9 bases and the V segment lost 5 bases, leaving 28 bases of the junction unmatched. Germline CDR1 and CDR2: SEHNR and FQNEAQ (reference sequence). This CDR3 is 20 amino acids long. The CDR3 region is CASSPTRPGGTTRGLVEQFF. CDR3 nucleotides: TGTGCCAGCAGCCCGACACGCCCTGGGGGGACTACCCGCGGGTTGGTTGAGCAGTTCTTC.

This clonotype occurred many times. In DNA, the CDR3 is TGTGCCAGCAGCTTAAATCCGACAGGTCAGCCCCAGCATTTT. Its protein product is CASSLNPTGQPQHF. The J gene is TRBJ1-5, the V gene TRBV5-4; tentative D call: TRBD1 (6 bases). The germline CDR1 and CDR2 sequences are SGHNT and YYREEE (reference sequence). V was clipped by 2 bases and J by 6 bases, with 12 bases between them. The length of the CDR3 is 14 residues.

This clonotype was detected only a few times. The chain links TRBV24-1 to TRBJ2-1; the match to TRBD2 covers 7 bases. The junction had 7 bases not matched to a gene; V was cut back by 0 bases and J by 6 bases. This CDR3 comprises 16 residues. Per the germline V gene, CDR1 is KGHDR and CDR2 is SFDVKD. The DNA for the CDR3 is TGTGCCACCAGTGATTTGAGGTCTAGCGGATCCAATGAGCAGTTCTTC. Protein sequence: CATSDLRSSGSNEQFF.

The chain combines TRBV19 with TRBJ2-6; D might be TRBD2 (5 bases). Trimming stripped 6 bases from V and 4 bases from J, with 7 bases between. The CDR3 has 13 residues. Germline V gene lookup returns CDR1 LNHDA and CDR2 SQIVND (reference sequence). For the CDR3, the DNA is TGTGCCAGTAGCCCGGGGGGGGCCAACGTCCTGACTTTC. Translating it yields CASSPGGANVLTF.

This clonotype was seen at least ten times. V is TRBV28 and J is TRBJ1-1, with D perhaps TRBD1 (5 bases). V shed 7 bases and J shed 4 bases, with 16 bases lying between them. This CDR3 spans 14 amino acids. The germline gives CDR1 MDHEN, CDR2 SYDVKM. CDR3 in DNA: TGTGCCAGCACCCCTTATGGGGGAGGCACTGAAGCTTTCTTT. Residues: CASTPYGGGTEAFF. The full variable domain, with the rest looked up from reference TRBV28 and TRBJ1-1, is DVKVTQSSRYLVKRTGEKVFLECVQDMDHENMFWYRQDPGLGLRLIYFSYDVKMKEKGDIPEGYSVSREKKERFSLILESASTNQTSMYLCASTPYGGGTEAFFGQGTRLTVV.

This clonotype has just a few counts. CDR3 nucleotide sequence: TGTGCCAGCAGTGTCCGGGACAGCTCCTACGAGCAGTACTTC. Protein: CASSVRDSSYEQYF. This chain joins TRBV6-1 and TRBJ2-7; TRBD1 matches 7 bases. Trimming removed 4 bases from V and 0 bases from J; junction bases left unmatched: 3. The CDR3 consists of 14 residues. The germline V gene encodes CDR1 MNHNS and CDR2 SASEGT.

This clonotype was detected ten times or more. This chain joins TRBV7-8 and TRBJ2-3; the match to TRBD2 covers 13 bases. Germline V lookup: CDR1 SGHVS, CDR2 FQNEAQ. V was clipped by 4 bases and J by 6 bases; unmatched bases: 7. The CDR3 is 16 amino acids. The CDR3 DNA reads TGTGCCAGCAGCTCACTAGCGGGGGGGCCAGCGGATACGCAGTATTTT. Translating gives CASSSLAGGPADTQYF.

This clonotype was recorded at least ten times. V is TRBV4-3 and J is TRBJ1-6, with D perhaps matching TRBD1 (6 bases). V dropped 1 base and J dropped 9 bases, with 7 bases sitting between them. The germline V gene encodes CDR1 LGHNA and CDR2 YSLEER. The CDR3 is 13 residues long. CDR3 DNA sequence: TGCGCCAGCAGCCAAGCAGGGGCTTCACCCCTCCACTTT. Translating it yields CASSQAGASPLHF.

This sequence joins TRBV2 and TRBJ1-1, with unresolved D. V lost 4 bases to trimming and J lost 0 bases, with 9 bases between them. The CDR3 is made up of 14 amino acids. Germline assignment: CDR1 SNHLY and CDR2 FYNNEI. CDR3: CASSVRVMNTEAFF. The CDR3 region has the DNA TGTGCCAGCAGTGTGCGGGTTATGAACACTGAAGCTTTCTTT. The full variable domain, rest sourced from reference TRBV2 and TRBJ1-1, is EPEVTQTPSHQVTQMGQEVILRCVPISNHLYFYWYRQILGQKVEFLVSFYNNEISEKSEIFDDQFSVERPDGSNFTLKIRSTKLEDSAMYFCASSVRVMNTEAFFGQGTRLTVV.